One T cell receptor beta chain is described in this entry. Via MiXCR, TCRdb re-called the 5' RACE reads, giving one row per CDR3 protein. The sample includes roughly 250,000 distinct CDR3 sequences, approximately 6.8% of them seen just once. The sample comes from a study of identical twins. This CDR3 spans 16 amino acids. V lost 3 bases, J lost 8 bases, and 19 bases lay in between. The germline V gene has CDR1 KGHDR and CDR2 SFDVKD. The sample also formed part of further work on yellow fever vaccine responses in identical twins.

The sample was CD8+ T cells sorted from blood. The clonotype originates from a woman between 18 and 30 years old in good health. V gene TRBV24-1 combines with J gene TRBJ2-1; possibly TRBD1 or TRBD2 for D (6 bases each). The CDR3, as DNA: TGTGCCACCAGTGATCCGCAATTCGGGGGCTGGGATGAGCAGTTCTTC. This encodes CATSDPQFGGWDEQFF.